The source of this TCR beta chain is a study of blood T cell repertoires in COVID-19. Study details: Collection of acute and convalescent COVID-19 samples took place in the United States, Italy and Spain. Sample material is recorded as cDNA or gDNA derived from T cells, B-cell-depleted T cells, or PBMCs.

Per the study methods: Scientists estimated how many nucleated cells there were by amplifying reference gene primers. Profiling relied on immunoSEQ multiplex PCR, and the TCRdb table lists in-frame clones only, not all of them. The V and J calls and clone size are taken from that table; D and trimming were inferred from the DNA. The table has 180,000 or so clones, more than 75% seen once. Germline values: CDR1 SGDLS, CDR2 YYNGEE. CDR3 length equals 14 residues. The V segment lost 4 bases and the J segment 3 bases; nucleotides outside the gene matches: 4. This clonotype was obtained from a man aged 18 to 35 with active or convalescent COVID-19. The J gene is TRBJ2-7, the V gene TRBV9, with 10 bases lining up with TRBD2. Material: peripheral blood. The CDR3 spells CASSQLAGSYEQYF. The CDR3 DNA reads TGTGCCAGCAGCCAACTAGCGGGGAGCTACGAGCAGTACTTC.